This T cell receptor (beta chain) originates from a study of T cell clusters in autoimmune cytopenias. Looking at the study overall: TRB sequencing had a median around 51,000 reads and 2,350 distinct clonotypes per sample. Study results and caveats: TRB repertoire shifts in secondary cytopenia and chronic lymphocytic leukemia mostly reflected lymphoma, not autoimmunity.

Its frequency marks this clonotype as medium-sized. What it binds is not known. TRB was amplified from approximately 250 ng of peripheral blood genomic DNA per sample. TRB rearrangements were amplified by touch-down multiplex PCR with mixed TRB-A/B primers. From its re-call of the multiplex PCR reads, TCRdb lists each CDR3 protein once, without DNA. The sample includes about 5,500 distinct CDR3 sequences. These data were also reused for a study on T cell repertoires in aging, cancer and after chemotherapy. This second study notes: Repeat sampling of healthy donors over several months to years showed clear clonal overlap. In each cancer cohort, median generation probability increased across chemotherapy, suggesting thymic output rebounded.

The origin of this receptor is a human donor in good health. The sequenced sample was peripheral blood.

The CDR3 loop is CASSLRNGKTYEQYF. This chain connects TRBV6-5 to TRBJ2-7; without DNA, the TCRdb call of TRBD1 cannot be checked. The length of the CDR3 is 15 residues. Germline V lookup: CDR1 MNHEY, CDR2 SVGAGI.